This T cell receptor beta chain stems from a study of blood T cell repertoires in COVID-19. Study as a whole: The origin of the acute and convalescent COVID-19 samples was the United States, Italy and Spain. PBMCs, B-cell-depleted T cells, or T cells were the source of the cDNA or gDNA that made up the material.

Concerning this clone: One junction end disagrees with the germline gene, perhaps due to a read error.

The CDR3 loop spans 14 amino acids. In germline, CDR1 is LNHDA, CDR2 SQIVND (reference sequence). Per the authors' pipeline: Reference gene primer amplification gave nucleated cell count estimates. Profiled with immunoSEQ multiplex PCR; TCRdb holds only in-frame clones, not every one. D and trimming were read from the DNA, whereas the V and J calls and clone size are those reported in that table. The sample contains tens of thousands of clones, roughly 80% of which appear only once. The chain carries TRBV19 and TRBJ2-7; 8 nucleotides align to TRBD1. Input material: peripheral blood. This clonotype was obtained from a human donor in a cohort sampled during active or convalescent COVID-19. CDR3 in amino acids: CTSSRGRLSYEQYF. For the CDR3, the DNA is TGTACCAGTAGCAGGGGGCGACTATCTTACGAGCAGTACTTC.